This entry features one T cell receptor beta chain sequence. This record belongs to a study of blood T cell repertoires in COVID-19. Study overall: Acute and convalescent COVID-19 samples came from the United States, Italy and Spain. PBMCs, B-cell-depleted T cells, or T cells were the source of the cDNA or gDNA that made up the material.

As processed by the authors: How many nucleated cells were present was estimated from reference gene primer amplification. This table comes from immunoSEQ multiplex PCR, and its TCRdb copy is limited to in-frame clones, with some not included. V, J and clone size are those of that table, while D and trimming were read from the DNA. In the table there are over 5,500 clones, 70% to 90% of which are singletons. The germline V gene has CDR1 KGHSH and CDR2 LQKENI. The length of the CDR3 is 16 residues. The V segment lost 3 bases and the J segment 4 bases; nucleotides outside the gene matches: 9. The chain couples TRBV18 to TRBJ2-3; TRBD2 aligns across 8 bases. This TCR came from a human donor in a cohort sampled during active COVID-19. The sequenced material came from peripheral blood. In DNA form, the CDR3 reads TGTGCCAGCTCACCGCCCGGGGGGGCCGGGTCAGATACGCAGTATTTT. This gives the protein CASSPPGGAGSDTQYF.